This T cell receptor beta chain was recorded in a study of blood T cell repertoires in COVID-19. Authors' processing steps: Estimation of nucleated cell counts relied on the amplification of reference gene primers. TCRdb keeps only in-frame clones here, not all; method: immunoSEQ multiplex PCR. Clonal size and the V and J genes are those of that table, whereas D and trimming came from the DNA. Of about 350,000 clones listed, more than 70% were seen once; the top ten hold just over 1%. CDR3 length: 14 residues. Germline V CDR1 and CDR2: SGHTA, FQGNSA. V lost 5 bases, J lost 8 bases, and 18 bases lay in between.

The genes are TRBV7-2 and TRBJ1-2, with D perhaps TRBD1 (5 bases). Sequencing input: PBMCs or T cells enriched from blood (not recorded which). The source is a woman aged 25 to 45 who had been exposed to COVID-19. CDR3 in amino acids: CASSQETGLAGYTF. The CDR3, as DNA: TGTGCCAGCAGCCAAGAGACGGGACTGGCCGGCTACACCTTC.